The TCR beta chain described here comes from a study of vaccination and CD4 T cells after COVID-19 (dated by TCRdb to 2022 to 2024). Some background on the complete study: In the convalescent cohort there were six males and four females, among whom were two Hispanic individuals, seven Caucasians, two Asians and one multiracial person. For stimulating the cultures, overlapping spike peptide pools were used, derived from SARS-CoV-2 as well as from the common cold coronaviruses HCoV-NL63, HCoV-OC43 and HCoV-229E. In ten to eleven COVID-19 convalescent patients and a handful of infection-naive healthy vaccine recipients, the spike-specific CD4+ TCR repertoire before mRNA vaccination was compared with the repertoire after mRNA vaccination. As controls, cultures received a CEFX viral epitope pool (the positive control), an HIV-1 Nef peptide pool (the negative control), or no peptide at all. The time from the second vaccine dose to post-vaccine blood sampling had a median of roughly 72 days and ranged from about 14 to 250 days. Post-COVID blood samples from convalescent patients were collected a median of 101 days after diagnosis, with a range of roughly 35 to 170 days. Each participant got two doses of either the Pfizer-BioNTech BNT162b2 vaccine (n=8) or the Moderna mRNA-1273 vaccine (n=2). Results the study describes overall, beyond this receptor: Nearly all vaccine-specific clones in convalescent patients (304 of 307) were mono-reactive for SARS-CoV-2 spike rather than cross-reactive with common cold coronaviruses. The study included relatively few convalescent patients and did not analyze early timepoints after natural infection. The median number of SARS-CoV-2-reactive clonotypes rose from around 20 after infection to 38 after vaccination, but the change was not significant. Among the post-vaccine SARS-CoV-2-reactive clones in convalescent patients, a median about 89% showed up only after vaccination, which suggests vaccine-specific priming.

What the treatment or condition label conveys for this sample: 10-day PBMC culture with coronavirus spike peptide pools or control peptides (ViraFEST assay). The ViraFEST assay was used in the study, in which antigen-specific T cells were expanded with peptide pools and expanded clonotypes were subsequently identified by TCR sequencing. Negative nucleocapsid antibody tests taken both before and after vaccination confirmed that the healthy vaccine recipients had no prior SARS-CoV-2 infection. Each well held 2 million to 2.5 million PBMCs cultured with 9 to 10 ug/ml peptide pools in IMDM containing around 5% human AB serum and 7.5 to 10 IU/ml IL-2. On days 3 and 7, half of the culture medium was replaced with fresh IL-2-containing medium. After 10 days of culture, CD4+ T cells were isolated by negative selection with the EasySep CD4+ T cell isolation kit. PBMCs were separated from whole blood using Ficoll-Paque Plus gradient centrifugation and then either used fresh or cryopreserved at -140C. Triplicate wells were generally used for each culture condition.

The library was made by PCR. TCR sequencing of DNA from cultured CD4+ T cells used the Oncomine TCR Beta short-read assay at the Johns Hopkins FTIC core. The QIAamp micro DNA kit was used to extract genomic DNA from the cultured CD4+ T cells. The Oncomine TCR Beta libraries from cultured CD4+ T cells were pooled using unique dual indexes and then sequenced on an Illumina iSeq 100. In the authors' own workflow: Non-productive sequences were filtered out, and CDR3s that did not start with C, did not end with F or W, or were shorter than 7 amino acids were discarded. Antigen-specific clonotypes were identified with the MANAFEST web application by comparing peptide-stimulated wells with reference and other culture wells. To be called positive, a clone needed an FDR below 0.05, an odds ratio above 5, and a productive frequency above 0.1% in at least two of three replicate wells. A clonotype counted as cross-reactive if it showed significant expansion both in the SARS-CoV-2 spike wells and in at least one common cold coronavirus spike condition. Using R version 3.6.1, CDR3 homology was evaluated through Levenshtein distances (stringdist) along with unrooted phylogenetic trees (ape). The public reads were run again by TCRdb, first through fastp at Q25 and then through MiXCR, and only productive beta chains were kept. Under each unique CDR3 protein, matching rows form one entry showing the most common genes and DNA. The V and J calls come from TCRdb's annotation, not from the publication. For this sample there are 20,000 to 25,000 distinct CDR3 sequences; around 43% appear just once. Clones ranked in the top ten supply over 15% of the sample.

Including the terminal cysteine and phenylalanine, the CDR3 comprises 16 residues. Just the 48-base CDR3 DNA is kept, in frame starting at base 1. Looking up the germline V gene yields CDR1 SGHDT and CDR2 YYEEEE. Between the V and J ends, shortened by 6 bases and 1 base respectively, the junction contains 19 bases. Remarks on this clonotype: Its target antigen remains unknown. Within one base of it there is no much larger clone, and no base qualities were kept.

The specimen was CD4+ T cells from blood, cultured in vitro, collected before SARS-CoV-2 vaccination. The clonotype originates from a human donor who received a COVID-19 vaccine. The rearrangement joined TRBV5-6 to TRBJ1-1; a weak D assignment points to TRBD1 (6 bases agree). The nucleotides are TGTGCCAGCATCCCCCGTCGGGGGGCGAGGAACACTGAAGCTTTCTTT. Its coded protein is CASIPRRGARNTEAFF.